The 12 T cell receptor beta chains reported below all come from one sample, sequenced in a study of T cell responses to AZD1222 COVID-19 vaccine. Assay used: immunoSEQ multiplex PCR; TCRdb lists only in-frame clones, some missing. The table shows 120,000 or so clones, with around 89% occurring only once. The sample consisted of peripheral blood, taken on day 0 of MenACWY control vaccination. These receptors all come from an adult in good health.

CDR3 residues: CASSSTGYPYNSPLHF. The CDR3 nucleotides are TGCGCCAGCAGCTCGACAGGGTACCCCTATAATTCACCCCTCCACTTT. This rearrangement joins TRBV5-1 to TRBJ1-6; 7 bases align to TRBD1. CDR3 length: 16 amino acids. The V gene's germline CDR1 is SGHRS and CDR2 YFSETQ. V was pared by 3 bases and J by 2 bases, with 5 bases of the junction left unmatched.

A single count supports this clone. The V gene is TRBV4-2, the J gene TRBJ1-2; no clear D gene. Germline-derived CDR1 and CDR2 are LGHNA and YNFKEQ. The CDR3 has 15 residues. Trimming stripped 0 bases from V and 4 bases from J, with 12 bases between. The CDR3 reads CASSQEFKLGYGYTF. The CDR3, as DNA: TGTGCCAGCAGCCAAGAATTCAAGCTCGGCTATGGCTACACCTTC.

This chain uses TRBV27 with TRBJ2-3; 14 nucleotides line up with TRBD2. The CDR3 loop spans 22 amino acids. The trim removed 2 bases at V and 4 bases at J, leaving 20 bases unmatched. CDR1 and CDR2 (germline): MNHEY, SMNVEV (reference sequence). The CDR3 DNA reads TGTGCCAGCAGTTTACTTCGGGGCACAGTGGGACTAGCGGGAGAACGGGCAGATACGCAGTATTTT. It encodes CASSLLRGTVGLAGERADTQYF.

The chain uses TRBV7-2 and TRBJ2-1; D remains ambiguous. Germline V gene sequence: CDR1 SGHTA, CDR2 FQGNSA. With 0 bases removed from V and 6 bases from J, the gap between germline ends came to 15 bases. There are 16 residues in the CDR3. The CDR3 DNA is TGTGCCAGCAGCTTAGCGTATGAACCCCGGCGCAATGAGCAGTTCTTC. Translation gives CASSLAYEPRRNEQFF.

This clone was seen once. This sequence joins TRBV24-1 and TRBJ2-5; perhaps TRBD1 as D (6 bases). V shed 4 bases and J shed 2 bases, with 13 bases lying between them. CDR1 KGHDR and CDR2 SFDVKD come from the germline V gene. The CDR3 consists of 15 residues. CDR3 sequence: CATSDRKGVQETQYF. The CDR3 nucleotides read TGTGCCACCAGTGACCGTAAGGGGGTTCAAGAGACCCAGTACTTC.

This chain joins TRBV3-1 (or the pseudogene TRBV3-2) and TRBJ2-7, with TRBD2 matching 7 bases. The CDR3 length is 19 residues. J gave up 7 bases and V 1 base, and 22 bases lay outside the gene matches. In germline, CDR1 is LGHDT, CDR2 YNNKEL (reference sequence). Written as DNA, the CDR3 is TGTGCCAGCAGCCAAGTTAAGGCCAGCGGGGCGGAGCCCCCTAGGGAGCAGTACTTC. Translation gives CASSQVKASGAEPPREQYF.

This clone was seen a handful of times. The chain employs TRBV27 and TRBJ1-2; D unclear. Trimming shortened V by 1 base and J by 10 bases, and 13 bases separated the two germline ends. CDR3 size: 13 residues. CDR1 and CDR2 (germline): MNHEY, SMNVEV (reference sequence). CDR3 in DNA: TGTGCCAGCAGTTTATTAGCCGGGGTTGACTACACCTTC. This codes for CASSLLAGVDYTF.

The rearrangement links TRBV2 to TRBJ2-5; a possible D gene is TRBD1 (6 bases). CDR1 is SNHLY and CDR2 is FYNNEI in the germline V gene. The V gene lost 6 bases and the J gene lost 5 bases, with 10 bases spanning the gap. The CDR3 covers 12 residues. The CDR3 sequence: CASRDSGETQYF. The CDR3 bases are TGTGCCAGCAGGGACAGTGGGGAGACCCAGTACTTC.

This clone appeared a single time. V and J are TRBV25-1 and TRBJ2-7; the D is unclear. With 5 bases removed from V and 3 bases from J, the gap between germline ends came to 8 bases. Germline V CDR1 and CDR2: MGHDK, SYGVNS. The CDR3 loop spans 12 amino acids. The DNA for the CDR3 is TGTGCCAGCAGTCTAACAGTCTACGAGCAGTACTTC. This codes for CASSLTVYEQYF.

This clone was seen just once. CDR3 region: CASSVAYRDANTGELFF. In nucleotides, the CDR3 is TGTGCCAGCAGCGTAGCCTACCGTGACGCGAACACCGGGGAGCTGTTTTTT. This chain links TRBV9 with TRBJ2-2, with D uncertain. Trimming shortened V by 0 bases and J by 0 bases, and 12 bases separated the two germline ends. This CDR3 is built from 17 residues. CDR1 is SGDLS and CDR2 is YYNGEE in the germline V gene.

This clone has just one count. Here the CDR3 DNA reads TGTGCCAGCAGTTACGCCGGAAGGGTCGATTCACCCCTCCACTTT. It yields the protein CASSYAGRVDSPLHF. The chain recombines TRBV6-5 with TRBJ1-6; D gene uncertain. Trimming left V 2 bases short and J 8 bases short, with 13 bases between. Germline loops: CDR1 MNHEY, CDR2 SVGAGI. The CDR3 runs to 15 residues.

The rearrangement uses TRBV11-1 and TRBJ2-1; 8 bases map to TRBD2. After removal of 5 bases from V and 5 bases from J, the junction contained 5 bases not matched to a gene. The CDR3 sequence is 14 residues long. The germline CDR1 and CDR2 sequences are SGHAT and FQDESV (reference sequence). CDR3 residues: CASSRSGNHNEQFF. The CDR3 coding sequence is TGTGCCAGCAGCCGTAGCGGGAACCACAATGAGCAGTTCTTC.